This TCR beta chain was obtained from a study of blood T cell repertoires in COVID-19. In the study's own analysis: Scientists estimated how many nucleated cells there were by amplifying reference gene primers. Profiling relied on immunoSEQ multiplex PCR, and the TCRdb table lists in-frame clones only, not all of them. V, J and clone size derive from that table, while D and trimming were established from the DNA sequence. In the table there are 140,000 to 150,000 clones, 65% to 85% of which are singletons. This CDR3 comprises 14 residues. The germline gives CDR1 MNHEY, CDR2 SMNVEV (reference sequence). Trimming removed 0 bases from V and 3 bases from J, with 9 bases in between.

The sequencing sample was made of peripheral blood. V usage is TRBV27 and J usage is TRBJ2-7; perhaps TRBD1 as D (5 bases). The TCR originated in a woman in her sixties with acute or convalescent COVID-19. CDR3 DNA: TGTGCCAGCAGTTTATCAGGGGTAGACTACGAGCAGTACTTC. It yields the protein CASSLSGVDYEQYF.